The T cell receptor beta chain described here comes from a study of Graves' ophthalmopathy and Graves' hyperthyroidism. The study amplified TCR beta CDR3 regions using RNA transcripts. The authors performed first-round RT-PCR with HTBI primers and then a second-round multiplex PCR. TCRdb recomputed calls from the multiplex PCR reads with MiXCR, one row per CDR3 protein. The sample carries 340,000 or so distinct CDR3 sequences, about a sixth recorded once. The study excluded patients with other autoimmune diseases, uncontrolled infections, pregnancy or lactation. As diagnostic evidence, clinical symptoms, serum thyroxine, TRAb, thyroid ultrasound and orbital computed tomography were relied upon. A roughly 10 ml volume of fresh peripheral blood provided the PBMCs. Unmatched junction bases numbered 12, after V lost 4 bases and J lost 6 bases. The CDR3 runs 15 residues. Germline CDR1 LNHDA, CDR2 SQIVND (reference sequence).

The rearrangement links TRBV19 to TRBJ2-7, with 7 bases matching TRBD2. This clonotype originated in an adult man with Graves' ophthalmopathy. The source material was peripheral blood. The CDR3 sequence: CASSSGEGGPCEQYF. For the CDR3, the DNA is TGTGCCAGTAGTAGCGGAGAGGGAGGGCCCTGCGAGCAGTACTTC.